These T cell receptor beta chains were read from a single sample in a study of human thymus T cells. Produced via immunoSEQ multiplex PCR; TCRdb's table is partial and in-frame only. Here the sample spans tens of thousands of clones, 94% being singletons. Sequenced: blood. These receptors were obtained from a boy under two years old with a congenital heart defect but otherwise immunologically healthy. CDR3s include the opening cysteine and the closing phenylalanine or tryptophan. A D gene is named only where the DNA matches it firmly. The size of a clone is reported for some rows only, either as once, few or many, or as a class for expanded clones.

- | - | TRBJ2-7 | TRBV7-2 | 15 | TGTGCCAGCAGCTTGCGGGACTCCCCTTCCTACGAGCAGTACTTC | CASSLRDSPSYEQYF
- | - | TRBJ2-7 | TRBV5-6 | 14 | TGTGCCAGCAGATCGACTAGGGAGGCCTACGAGCAGTACTTC | CASRSTREAYEQYF
- | - | TRBJ2-3 | TRBV18 | 14 | TGTGCCAGCTCAGAGGGGGTGAGCACAGATACGCAGTATTTT | CASSEGVSTDTQYF
TRBD2 | - | TRBJ2-5 | TRBV2 | 14 | TGTGCCAGCAGTATCAGACTAGCTGGGGAGACCCAGTACTTC | CASSIRLAGETQYF
TRBD1 | - | TRBJ2-7 | TRBV4-1 | 14 | TGCGCCAGCAGCCAAGATCCAGGGGGCTACGAGCAGTACTTC | CASSQDPGGYEQYF
- | - | TRBJ1-3 | TRBV5-8 | 15 | TGTGCCAGCAGCTTAGAGGGGAGCTCTGGAAACACCATATATTTT | CASSLEGSSGNTIYF
- | - | TRBJ2-1 | TRBV7-6 | 13 | TGTGCCAGCAGCTTAAAGCGCGGAGTTGAGCAGTTCTTC | CASSLKRGVEQFF
TRBD1 | - | TRBJ2-3 | TRBV5-6 | 14 | TGTGCCAGCAGCCCGACAGGGGGCGCCGGGACGCAGTATTTT | CASSPTGGAGTQYF
TRBD1 | - | TRBJ2-5 | TRBV5-1 | 14 | TGCGCCAGCAGCCAGGGACAGATTCAAGAGACCCAGTACTTC | CASSQGQIQETQYF
TRBD2 | - | TRBJ2-1 | TRBV9 | 17 | TGTGCCAGCAGCCCCCAATTGGGCGGGGGGTCCTACAATGAGCAGTTCTTC | CASSPQLGGGSYNEQFF
- | - | TRBJ2-5 | TRBV27 | 14 | TGTGCCAGCTCCCCGGGACGTATAAGGGGGACCCAGTACTTC | CASSPGRIRGTQYF
- | - | TRBJ1-1 | TRBV7-9 | 12 | TGTGCCACCACACCTATGAACACTGAAGCTTTCTTT | CATTPMNTEAFF
TRBD2 | - | TRBJ2-5 | TRBV4-2 | 16 | TGTGCCAGCAGCCAGAATAGCGGGAGGGCCCAAGAGACCCAGTACTTC | CASSQNSGRAQETQYF
- | - | TRBJ2-7 | TRBV6-5 | 15 | TGTGCCAGCAGTTACCTCGGGAGTAAGTCCTACGAGCAGTACTTC | CASSYLGSKSYEQYF
- | - | TRBJ1-2 | TRBV7-9 | 12 | TGTGCCAGCAGCTTAGGGGACTATGGCTACACCTTC | CASSLGDYGYTF
TRBD2 | once | TRBJ2-3 | TRBV25-1 | 16 | TGTGCCAGCAGTGATCTGGCGGGGGGGTATACAGATACGCAGTATTTT | CASSDLAGGYTDTQYF
TRBD1 | - | TRBJ2-7 | TRBV28 | 16 | TGTGCCAGCGTCGACAGGGGGACTGGGAGAGGGTACGAGCAGTACTTC | CASVDRGTGRGYEQYF
- | - | TRBJ2-7 | TRBV27 | 15 | TGTGCCAGCAGTTTAAGAGGGAGGCTCTCCTACGAGCAGTACTTC | CASSLRGRLSYEQYF
TRBD1 | - | TRBJ1-1 | TRBV27 | 12 | TGTGCCAGCAGTAGACCGGGACAGAGGGCTTTCTTT | CASSRPGQRAFF
- | - | TRBJ2-1 | TRBV2 | 15 | TGTGCCAGCAGTGAAGCTAAGGTCTCCTACAATGAGCAGTTCTTC | CASSEAKVSYNEQFF
- | - | TRBJ2-1 | TRBV6-6 | 13 | TGTGCCAGCAGACAGGGCTACAACAATGAGCAGTTCTTC | CASRQGYNNEQFF
- | - | TRBJ2-3 | TRBV9 | 14 | TGTGCCAGCAGCGGCGGCAGGTTTACAGATACGCAGTATTTT | CASSGGRFTDTQYF
- | - | TRBJ1-2 | TRBV27 | 13 | TGTGCCAGCAGACCCCAAAACAGGGTTGGCTACACCTTC | CASRPQNRVGYTF
- | few | TRBJ1-1 | TRBV25-1 | 13 | TGTGCCAGCAGTGTCGTCGGGACAACTGAAGCTTTCTTT | CASSVVGTTEAFF
- | - | TRBJ2-3 | TRBV9 | 15 | TGTGCCAGCAGCGTAGGGGGGATTAGCACAGATACGCAGTATTTT | CASSVGGISTDTQYF
TRBD2 | - | TRBJ2-3 | TRBV4-3 | 18 | TGCGCCAGCAGCCAAGATCGGACTAGCGGGGGCCTCACAGATACGCAGTATTTT | CASSQDRTSGGLTDTQYF
- | - | TRBJ2-5 | TRBV5-1 | 12 | TGCGCCAGCAGCTTTGGGGAAGAGACCCAGTACTTC | CASSFGEETQYF
- | - | TRBJ1-4 | TRBV28 | 14 | TGTGCCAGCAGTCTAGGGGGGGGCGGCGAAAAACTGTTTTTT | CASSLGGGGEKLFF
- | - | TRBJ2-1 | TRBV11-2 | 13 | TGTGCCAGCCTGGGCGGGGTCCCCAATGAGCAGTTCTTC | CASLGGVPNEQFF
- | - | TRBJ2-1 | TRBV6-5 | 15 | TGTGCCAGCAGGGAAACTAGGCCCACCCACAATGAGCAGTTCTTC | CASRETRPTHNEQFF
- | once | TRBJ2-5 | TRBV28 | 14 | TGTGCCACCAGGACGCCGGGCACCCAAGAGACCCAGTACTTC | CATRTPGTQETQYF
- | - | TRBJ1-1 | TRBV6-5 | 15 | TGTGCCAGCAGGCTACAACCGGGACCCGGAACTGAAGCTTTCTTT | CASRLQPGPGTEAFF
- | - | TRBJ1-3 | TRBV10-1 | 14 | TGCGCCAGTCAGGTCATGGGTGGTGGAAACACCATATATTTT | CASQVMGGGNTIYF
TRBD1 | - | TRBJ1-6 | TRBV5-1 | 14 | TGCGCCAGCAGCTTGGGACAGGGGAGATCACCCCTCCACTTT | CASSLGQGRSPLHF
- | - | TRBJ1-4 | TRBV11-2 | 16 | TGTGCCAGCAGCTTCGGGTTGGGCAGGGGAGGGAAAAAACTGTTTTTT | CASSFGLGRGGKKLFF
TRBD2 | - | TRBJ2-2 | TRBV11-2 | 13 | TGTGCCGGGGGACTATTGAACACCGGGGAGCTGTTTTTT | CAGGLLNTGELFF
TRBD1 | - | TRBJ2-7 | TRBV4-2 | 15 | TGTGCCAGCAGCCAAGATGGACAGGGGCCCAGCGAGCAGTACTTC | CASSQDGQGPSEQYF
- | - | TRBJ1-1 | TRBV29-1 | 13 | TGCAGCGTTGCTTTAGGTAGGGGCACTGAAGCTTTCTTT | CSVALGRGTEAFF
- | medium-sized | TRBJ2-2 | TRBV11-3 | 16 | TGTGCCAGCAGCTCCCATGCCGGAGCGAACACCGGGGAGCTGTTTTTT | CASSSHAGANTGELFF
TRBD1 | - | TRBJ2-4 | TRBV2 | 14 | TGTGCCAGCAGTGAGAGGACAGGGACAAACATTCAGTACTTC | CASSERTGTNIQYF
- | - | TRBJ2-1 | TRBV7-9 | 13 | TGTGCCAGCAGCTTAGACGGGTACAATGAGCAGTTCTTC | CASSLDGYNEQFF
- | - | TRBJ2-5 | TRBV21-1 | 15 | TGTGCCAGCAGCAAAGTAGGCACAGTCCAAGAGACCCAGTACTTC | CASSKVGTVQETQYF